The 5 T cell receptor beta chains given below trace back to one sample, sequenced in a study of blood T cell repertoires in COVID-19. Repertoires were generated with immunoSEQ multiplex PCR, while TCRdb's copy carries only in-frame clones and drops some. The sample holds fewer than 350,000 clones, roughly 90% seen once. Sequenced material: PBMCs or T cells enriched from blood (not recorded which). These receptors all stem from a woman between 18 and 29 years old with acute COVID-19.

The chain has TRBV9 and TRBJ2-3; a possible D gene is TRBD1 (6 bases). This CDR3 spans 15 amino acids. CDR1 SGDLS and CDR2 YYNGEE come from the germline V gene. Trimming shortened V by 2 bases and J by 2 bases, and 12 bases separated the two germline ends. The CDR3 nucleotides are TGTGCCAGCAGCGTTTGGGGGCGCGACACAGATACGCAGTATTTT. Translated: CASSVWGRDTDTQYF.

The sample holds a few counts of this clone. The rearrangement links TRBV19 to TRBJ1-2; no reliable D call. The CDR3 runs 15 residues. Trimming took 4 bases from V and 2 from J, leaving 14 bases between them. CDR1 is LNHDA and CDR2 is SQIVND in the germline V gene (reference sequence). CDR3 in DNA: TGTGCCAGTAGTACCTCAACGACCGGGAACTATGGCTACACCTTC. Encoded protein: CASSTSTTGNYGYTF.

The chain links TRBV28 to TRBJ2-5; the D is unclear. Germline CDR1 reads MDHEN; CDR2 reads SYDVKM. This CDR3 contains 13 residues. Trimming left V 1 base short and J 3 bases short, with 6 bases between. In DNA form, the CDR3 reads TGTGCCAGCAGTTTATTGCAGGAAGAGACCCAGTACTTC. It is translated as CASSLLQEETQYF.

J is TRBJ2-5 and V is TRBV19; tentative D call: TRBD1 (6 bases). Looked up from germline, CDR1 is LNHDA and CDR2 is SQIVND (reference sequence). There are 15 residues in the CDR3. V was shortened by 1 base and J by 2 bases, with 11 bases between the two germline ends. The CDR3 reads CASSIGHRAQETQYF. CDR3 nucleotides: TGTGCCAGTAGTATAGGGCACAGGGCGCAAGAGACCCAGTACTTC.

Here the CDR3 DNA reads TGTGCCAGCAGCCAGGACTTTAGCGGGAGTGCTAACTACGAGCAGTACTTC. Amino acid sequence: CASSQDFSGSANYEQYF. The rearrangement joins TRBV3-1 (or the pseudogene TRBV3-2) to TRBJ2-7, with 9 bases aligning to TRBD2. Germline CDR1 and CDR2: LGHDT and YNNKEL (reference sequence). The V segment lost 3 bases and the J segment 3 bases; nucleotides outside the gene matches: 12. There are 17 residues in the CDR3.